The 2 T cell receptor beta chains below come from one sample, sequenced in a study of beta chain features in type 1 diabetes. Study-wide points: For Type 1 diabetes patients, all four CD4+ subsets carried TCRB CDR3s that were moderately but significantly shorter.

Their target antigens are unknown. The entirety of the isolated RNA underwent reverse transcription, so expressed TCRB transcripts were sequenced. Libraries were prepared by immunoSEQ multiplex PCR; TCRdb keeps only in-frame clonotypes and omits some of them. This table holds 250,000 to 350,000 clones, 13% to 15% found once. Sequenced input: naive CD4+ T cells from blood. The receptors were sampled from a man aged 25 to 40 with type 1 diabetes.

This clone has only a few counts. The chain employs TRBV15 and TRBJ2-1, with 10 positions matching TRBD2. From germline, CDR1 is LNHNV and CDR2 YYDKDF (reference sequence). This CDR3 comprises 14 residues. V trimming: 10 bases; J trimming: 8 bases; junction bases outside the gene matches: 11. CDR3 residues: CAIRASGSVDEQFF. CDR3 sequence (DNA): TGTGCCATCAGGGCTAGCGGGAGCGTCGATGAGCAGTTCTTC. Together with reference TRBV15 and TRBJ2-1, the CDR3 gives the full variable domain: DAMVIQNPRYQVTQFGKPVTLSCSQTLNHNVMYWYQQKSSQAPKLLFHYYDKDFNNEADTPDNFQSRRPNTSFCFLDIRSPGLGDTAMYLCAIRASGSVDEQFFGPGTRLTVL.

Only a few counts were recorded for this clone. The genes are TRBV9 and TRBJ2-5; tentative D call: TRBD2 (5 bases). This CDR3 has 14 amino acids. CDR1 is SGDLS, CDR2 YYNGEE, per germline. V was shortened by 5 bases and J by 3 bases, with 14 bases between the two germline ends. DNA of the CDR3: TGTGCCAGCAGTTCCTTGCAAGCGGAAGAGACCCAGTACTTC. Amino acid sequence: CASSSLQAEETQYF.